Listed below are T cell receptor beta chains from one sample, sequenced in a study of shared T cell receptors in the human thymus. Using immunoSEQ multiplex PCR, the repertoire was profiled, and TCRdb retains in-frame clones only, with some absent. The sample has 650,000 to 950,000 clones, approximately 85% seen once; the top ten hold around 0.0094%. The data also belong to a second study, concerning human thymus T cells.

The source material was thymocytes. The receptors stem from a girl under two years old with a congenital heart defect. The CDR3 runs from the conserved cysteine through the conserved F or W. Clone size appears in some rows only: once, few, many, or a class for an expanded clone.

CDR3: CASSFFGGQETQYF; V: TRBV27; size: -; J: TRBJ2-5
CDR3: CASSSTTGLSGYTF; V: TRBV7-9; size: -; J: TRBJ1-2
CDR3: CASSPPGLALTYEQYF; V: TRBV7-2; size: -; J: TRBJ2-7
CDR3: CASSQDRTGDGNTIYF; V: TRBV4-1; size: -; J: TRBJ1-3
CDR3: CASSQDEQLDMQFF; V: TRBV4-3; size: -; J: TRBJ2-1
CDR3: CASSESEVYYGYTF; V: TRBV6-1; size: -; J: TRBJ1-2
CDR3: CASRGQLNTEAFF; V: TRBV11-1; size: -; J: TRBJ1-1
CDR3: CASAEEGARKRCEQYF; V: TRBV6-6; size: -; J: TRBJ2-7
CDR3: CASSYRGSPYEQYF; V: TRBV6-5; size: few; J: TRBJ2-7
CDR3: CASSSGTDTQYF; V: TRBV27; size: -; J: TRBJ2-3
CDR3: CASSLPPGVSYEQYF; V: TRBV28; size: -; J: TRBJ2-7
CDR3: CSVSGQGRSTEAFF; V: TRBV29-1; size: -; J: TRBJ1-1
CDR3: CAFRGTAYEQYF; V: TRBV6-1; size: -; J: TRBJ2-7
CDR3: CASSQAPYEQYF; V: TRBV14; size: -; J: TRBJ2-7
CDR3: CATSAERGGMDTQYF; V: TRBV15; size: -; J: TRBJ2-3
CDR3: CASSSGQGMAYNQPQHF; V: TRBV7-9; size: -; J: TRBJ1-5
CDR3: CASRGILAGGTDTQYF; V: TRBV2; size: -; J: TRBJ2-3
CDR3: CASFKDPGGEQYF; V: TRBV27; size: -; J: TRBJ2-7
CDR3: CASSVSRLAGDTNTGELFF; V: TRBV2; size: few; J: TRBJ2-2
CDR3: CASSLSVVDRRTDTQYF; V: TRBV7-9; size: -; J: TRBJ2-3
CDR3: CASSRRGTGKSYEQYF; V: TRBV19; size: -; J: TRBJ2-7
CDR3: CASSPMPGQDRREAFF; V: TRBV9; size: -; J: TRBJ1-1
CDR3: CASRKRGASRLMNTEAFF; V: TRBV10-2; size: -; J: TRBJ1-1
CDR3: CASSHPGESPSNQPQHF; V: TRBV4-1; size: -; J: TRBJ1-5
CDR3: CASSSTSGGYNGELFF; V: TRBV5-1; size: -; J: TRBJ2-2
CDR3: CASSQAPGGTNTEAFF; V: TRBV4-3; size: -; J: TRBJ1-1
CDR3: CAISGGLAGAPSDTQYF; V: TRBV10-3; size: once; J: TRBJ2-3
CDR3: CASDHGDYGYTF; V: TRBV5-5; size: few; J: TRBJ1-2
CDR3: CATMPIGGPGELFF; V: TRBV28; size: few; J: TRBJ2-2
CDR3: CATLAFSTDTQYF; V: TRBV10-3; size: -; J: TRBJ2-3
CDR3: CASSSSQGARNTEAFF; V: TRBV5-8; size: -; J: TRBJ1-1
CDR3: CASSLGGQDLYGYTF; V: TRBV5-1; size: -; J: TRBJ1-2
CDR3: CASSETGANYGYTF; V: TRBV9; size: -; J: TRBJ1-2
CDR3: CASSLSTGTTTNEKLFF; V: TRBV27; size: -; J: TRBJ1-4
CDR3: CASSELAAAGQDYEQYF; V: TRBV6-1; size: -; J: TRBJ2-7
CDR3: CASSFGLAVPETQYF; V: TRBV5-1; size: -; J: TRBJ2-5
CDR3: CATSSYPGRVEAFF; V: TRBV15; size: few; J: TRBJ1-1
CDR3: CASSLFHSGGITDTQYF; V: TRBV4-3; size: -; J: TRBJ2-3
CDR3: CASREDGMVFF; V: TRBV19; size: -; J: TRBJ2-1
CDR3: CSVEDRGGNTIYF; V: TRBV29-1; size: once; J: TRBJ1-3
CDR3: CSVGASGGPGQETQYF; V: TRBV29-1; size: -; J: TRBJ2-5
CDR3: CASSEGRGRYEQYF; V: TRBV6-1; size: -; J: TRBJ2-7
CDR3: CASSLGTVPTEAFF; V: TRBV9; size: -; J: TRBJ1-1
CDR3: CASSLISGSTEAFF; V: TRBV5-1; size: -; J: TRBJ1-1
CDR3: CASSLAGNTGELFF; V: TRBV5-1; size: -; J: TRBJ2-2
CDR3: CASSPGGPKNTEAFF; V: TRBV11-2; size: -; J: TRBJ1-1
CDR3: CAWKGQPFNEKLFF; V: TRBV30; size: -; J: TRBJ1-4
CDR3: CASSEAPMQGWAFF; V: TRBV2; size: -; J: TRBJ1-1
CDR3: CASSPVAGGYNEQFF; V: TRBV7-6; size: -; J: TRBJ2-1
CDR3: CASSSPGLAGPYSYEQYF; V: TRBV5-1; size: -; J: TRBJ2-7
CDR3: CASSVGPTKGHNEQFF; V: TRBV9; size: -; J: TRBJ2-1
CDR3: CASRWAAEAFF; V: TRBV7-2; size: -; J: TRBJ1-1
CDR3: CASSEPLSNPWRGNTEAFF; V: TRBV6-1; size: -; J: TRBJ1-1